The 16 T cell receptor beta chains given below trace back to one sample, sequenced in a study of T cells after yellow fever vaccination. MiXCR, applied by TCRdb to the 5' RACE reads, yields one record per CDR3 protein. The sample includes around 350,000 distinct CDR3 sequences, more than 9% of them seen just once. Sample: PBMCs, taken on the day of the first yellow fever vaccination. These receptors all come from a man aged 18 to 29 who received the YFV17D yellow fever vaccine.

This rearrangement joins TRBV20-1 to TRBJ2-3; TRBD1 might be the D (5 bases). Trimming shortened V by 4 bases and J by 0 bases, and 11 bases separated the two germline ends. The CDR3 consists of 14 residues. Germline V gene sequence: CDR1 DFQATT, CDR2 SNEGSKA (reference sequence). In DNA form, the CDR3 reads TGCAGTGCTAATGTGGCAGGGAGCACAGATACGCAGTATTTT. Translated: CSANVAGSTDTQYF.

The chain combines TRBV3-1 with TRBJ2-4, with TRBD1 matching 9 bases. Per germline, CDR1 LGHDT and CDR2 YNNKEL (reference sequence). The CDR3 contains 14 residues. Germline trimming cut 1 base from V and 9 bases from J; bases unmatched to any gene: 4. CDR3 nucleotides: TGTGCCAGCAGCCAAGTACAGGGGGCAGGCATTCAGTACTTC. Residues: CASSQVQGAGIQYF.

This clonotype was observed a few times. The chain carries TRBV6-5 and TRBJ2-7; no reliable D call. V lost 2 bases, J lost 2 bases, and 10 bases lay in between. This CDR3 has 14 amino acids. CDR1 and CDR2 from the germline V gene are MNHEY and SVGAGI. CDR3 nucleotide sequence: TGTGCCAGCAGTTACGCGACCGAAACCTACGAGCAGTACGTC. Translated, it gives CASSYATETYEQYV.

Details on this clonotype: A much more abundant neighbour one base away suggests this may be a read error. The chain combines TRBV7-6 with TRBJ2-5; D gene unclear. In germline, CDR1 is SGHVS, CDR2 FNYEAQ. The CDR3 is 13 amino acids. CDR3 sequence (DNA): TGTGGCAGCAACCCGGGCACACAAGAGACCCAGTACTTC. Residues: CGSNPGTQETQYF. Full variable domain (missing parts from reference TRBV7-6 and TRBJ2-5): GAGVSQSPRYKVTKRGQDVALRCDPISGHVSLYWYRQALGQGPEFLTYFNYEAQQDKSGLPNDRFSAERPEGSISTLTIQRTEQRDSAMYRCGSNPGTQETQYFGPGTRLLVL.

The chain uses TRBV3-1 and TRBJ2-5; D is unclear. The CDR3 contains 12 residues. Germline assignment: CDR1 LGHDT and CDR2 YNNKEL (reference sequence). Trimming took off 10 bases at V and 5 bases at J, with 14 bases between the two ends. The CDR3 sequence: CATAPIGETQYF. The CDR3 DNA reads as TGTGCCACCGCGCCGATCGGGGAGACCCAGTACTTC.

J is TRBJ2-1 and V is TRBV4-3, with a weak D call TRBD2 (6 bases). Trimming cost V 0 bases and J 7 bases, with 13 bases left between them. CDR3 length equals 15 residues. From germline, CDR1 is LGHNA and CDR2 YSLEER. The CDR3 sequence: CASSQDRGSRNEQFF. CDR3 bases: TGCGCCAGCAGCCAAGACCGGGGGTCGCGGAATGAGCAGTTCTTC.

V gene TRBV7-2 combines with J gene TRBJ1-3; 7 bases line up with TRBD1. With 0 bases clipped from V and 2 bases from J, the junction kept 4 bases outside the gene matches. The CDR3 has 16 residues. The germline gives CDR1 SGHTA, CDR2 FQGNSA. CDR3 protein: CASSLAPQGAGNTIYF. CDR3 in DNA: TGTGCCAGCAGCTTAGCCCCTCAGGGGGCTGGAAACACCATATATTTT.

The V call is TRBV4-3, the J call TRBJ2-3; unclear D gene. V lost 0 bases, J lost 1 base, and 23 bases lay in between. Germline CDR1 is LGHNA and CDR2 is YSLEER. There are 20 residues in the CDR3. The CDR3 DNA reads as TGCGCCAGCAGCCAAGACCACCCTGGTCGCGGTGGGGTCGGCACAGATACGCAGTATTTT. Translation: CASSQDHPGRGGVGTDTQYF.

The V call is TRBV2, the J call TRBJ1-5; D uncertain. Germline lookup yields CDR1 SNHLY and CDR2 FYNNEI. Trimming removed 0 bases from V and 2 bases from J, with 11 bases in between. The CDR3 totals 16 residues. CDR3 sequence: CASSEALVGGNQPQHF. The CDR3 DNA follows: TGTGCCAGCAGTGAAGCGCTTGTTGGGGGCAATCAGCCCCAGCATTTT.

This chain connects TRBV7-2 to TRBJ1-2; 8 positions match TRBD1. Trimming cost V 5 bases and J 8 bases; bases outside gene matches: 10. In germline, CDR1 is SGHTA, CDR2 FQGNSA. The CDR3 sequence is 14 residues long. Here the CDR3 DNA reads TGTGCCAGCAGCGGGGACAGGACTGTAAGGGGCTACACCTTC. It codes for CASSGDRTVRGYTF.

Of note for this clonotype: A much larger clone sits a single nucleotide away, making a read error possible. The V call is TRBV5-1, the J call TRBJ2-5; D is ambiguous. The germline V and J ends were trimmed by 1 base and 4 bases, with 14 bases remaining between them. CDR3 length: 15 residues. Germline CDR1 is SGHRS and CDR2 is YFSETQ. The CDR3 here is CASSLIGPYRETQYF. DNA of the CDR3: TGCGCCAGCAGCTTGATAGGTCCTTACCGAGAGACCCAGTACTTC. The full variable domain, with the rest looked up from reference TRBV5-1 and TRBJ2-5, is KAGVTQTPRYLIKTRGQQVTLSCSPISGHRSVSWYQQTPGQGLQFLFEYFSETQRNKGNFPGRFSGRQFSNSRSEMNVSTLELGDSALYLCASSLIGPYRETQYFGPGTRLLVL.

J is TRBJ2-1 and V is TRBV11-1; D is perhaps TRBD2 (5 bases). The V end lost 2 bases, the J end lost 6 bases, and 8 bases lay between the germline ends. This CDR3 spans 13 amino acids. Germline lookup yields CDR1 SGHAT and CDR2 FQDESV (reference sequence). CDR3 in amino acids: CASSLTSRNEQFF. CDR3 coding DNA: TGTGCCAGCAGCTTAACTAGTCGCAATGAGCAGTTCTTC.

This clonotype showed up just a few times. This chain uses TRBV5-1 with TRBJ2-2; TRBD1 or TRBD2 may be the D gene (5 bases each). Between the trimmed V and J ends, which lost 9 bases and 5 bases, there was a span of 20 bases. Germline CDR1 reads SGHRS; CDR2 reads YFSETQ. The CDR3 contains 15 residues. This CDR3 is CATTPRDLRTGELFF. The CDR3 coding sequence is TGCGCCACCACCCCCCGGGACCTAAGGACCGGGGAGCTGTTTTTT.

This clonotype was recorded a few times. The rearrangement links TRBV20-1 to TRBJ2-3; TRBD2 matches 7 bases. CDR3 length equals 14 residues. V gave up 3 bases and J gave up 2 bases; unmatched junction bases: 5. Per germline, CDR1 DFQATT and CDR2 SNEGSKA (reference sequence). The CDR3 sequence is CSASSGGDTDTQYF. The CDR3 DNA is TGCAGTGCTAGCTCGGGGGGAGACACAGATACGCAGTATTTT.

This clonotype was found many times. The CDR3 loop is CASSAAGAQETQYF. The CDR3 nucleotides are TGTGCCAGCAGCGCCGCGGGGGCCCAAGAGACCCAGTACTTC. J is TRBJ2-5 and V is TRBV7-2; tentatively, D is TRBD2 (7 bases). Germline lookup yields CDR1 SGHTA and CDR2 FQGNSA. Trimming shortened V by 5 bases and J by 1 base, and 11 bases separated the two germline ends. The CDR3 has 14 amino acids.

The chain joins TRBV4-2 to TRBJ1-1; 11 nucleotides line up with TRBD1. The germline gives CDR1 LGHNA, CDR2 YNFKEQ. The V and J ends lost 1 base and 10 bases, in that order; junction bases with no gene match: 5. This CDR3 has 14 residues. CDR3 nucleotide sequence: TGTGCCAGCAGCCAAGGGACAGGGGGCGACGTAGCTTTCTTT. Protein: CASSQGTGGDVAFF.